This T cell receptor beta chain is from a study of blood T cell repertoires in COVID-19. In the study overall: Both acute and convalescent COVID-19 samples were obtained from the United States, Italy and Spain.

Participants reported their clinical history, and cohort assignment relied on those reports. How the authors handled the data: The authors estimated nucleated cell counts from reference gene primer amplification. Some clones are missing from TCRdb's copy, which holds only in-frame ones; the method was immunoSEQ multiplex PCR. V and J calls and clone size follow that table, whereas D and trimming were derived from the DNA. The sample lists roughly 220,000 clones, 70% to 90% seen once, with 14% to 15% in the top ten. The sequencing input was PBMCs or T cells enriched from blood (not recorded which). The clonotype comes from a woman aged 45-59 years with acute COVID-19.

CDR3 region: CASSQGLAQGELFF. The CDR3 nucleotides are TGTGCCAGCAGCCAAGGCCTAGCACAGGGGGAGCTGTTTTTT. This chain connects TRBV3-1 (or the pseudogene TRBV3-2) to TRBJ2-2, with a weak D call TRBD2 (5 bases). Deletions cut 1 base from V and 8 bases from J, with 11 bases between. Germline V lookup: CDR1 LGHDT, CDR2 YNNKEL (reference sequence). CDR3 size: 14 residues.